These 19 T cell receptor beta chains were sequenced from one sample in a study of OX40 agonist ivuxolimab in advanced cancers. The library was made by the immunoSEQ multiplex PCR assay. Not all clones reach the TCRdb copy of this immuneACCESS table, which keeps in-frame sequences only. Checked studies attribute under half of the gap to unresolved V genes and leave the rest unexplained. The table for this sample lists around 7,000 clones; 65% to 75% of them were counted only once. The ten largest clones represent more than 20% of the sample. The sequencing used CD4+ or CD8+ T cells sorted from blood, collected in a trial of the OX40 agonist ivuxolimab. These TCRs come from an adult with an advanced solid tumor such as melanoma, head and neck, liver or kidney cancer.

This clone is labeled medium-sized. The J gene is TRBJ1-1, the V gene TRBV7-2; possible D gene TRBD1, 6 bases. V was pared by 3 bases and J by 1 base, with 9 bases between. This CDR3 spans 14 amino acids. Germline CDR1 SGHTA, CDR2 FQGNSA. CDR3 in DNA: TGTGCCAGCAGCTTCGGGACACCGAACACTGAAGCTTTCTTT. Its protein product is CASSFGTPNTEAFF.

V and J are TRBV11-1 and TRBJ2-1; TRBD1 matches at 9 bases. Trimming at V came to 1 base and at J to 2 bases, leaving 3 bases not matched to a gene. The CDR3 is made up of 16 amino acids. CDR1 is SGHAT and CDR2 is FQDESV in the germline V gene (reference sequence). The CDR3: CASSLVGQGTYNEQFF. DNA of the CDR3: TGTGCCAGCAGCTTAGTGGGACAGGGAACCTACAATGAGCAGTTCTTC.

V and J are TRBV6-5 and TRBJ1-1; tentative D call: TRBD1 (6 bases). Between the trimmed V and J ends, which lost 1 base and 4 bases, there was a span of 13 bases. The CDR3 extends over 15 amino acids. Germline CDR1 MNHEY, CDR2 SVGAGI. The CDR3 bases are TGTGCCAGCAGTTACTTTACAGGGATGGGCACTGAAGCTTTCTTT. It translates to CASSYFTGMGTEAFF.

The chain recombines TRBV6-6 with TRBJ2-7; 9 bases match TRBD2. J was trimmed by 7 bases and V by 4 bases; bases with no gene match: 11. The CDR3 spans 15 residues. Germline-derived CDR1 and CDR2 are MNHNY and SVGAGI (reference sequence). The CDR3 DNA reads as TGTGCCAGCAGTTCTCACCTGGGACTAGCTTATGAGCAGTACTTC. Amino acid sequence: CASSSHLGLAYEQYF.

This clone was seen only a few times. This chain joins TRBV21-1 and TRBJ1-1; TRBD1 is the table's D call and was not checked against the DNA. TRBV21-1 constitutes a pseudogene. The CDR3 is 15 residues long. CDR3 coding DNA: TGTGCCAGCAGCAAGCAGGGGGCTTGGGACACTGAAGCTTTCTTT. Its protein product is CASSKQGAWDTEAFF.

The V call is TRBV6-6, the J call TRBJ1-1; D may be TRBD1 (5 bases). Germline V gene sequence: CDR1 MNHNY, CDR2 SVGAGI (reference sequence). This CDR3 is built from 12 residues. Trimming left V 2 bases short and J 8 bases short, with 9 bases between. For the CDR3, the DNA is TGTGCCAGCAGTTACATTTGGGGGGAAGCTTTCTTT. Translation: CASSYIWGEAFF.

V and J are TRBV4-3 and TRBJ1-2; D unresolved. Germline lookup yields CDR1 LGHNA and CDR2 YSLEER. This CDR3 spans 14 amino acids. Trimming removed 0 bases from V and 3 bases from J, with 8 bases in between. The CDR3, as DNA: TGCGCCAGCAGCCAAGAGCGGGGTGACTATGGCTACACCTTC. This encodes CASSQERGDYGYTF.

This clone showed up just once. J is TRBJ1-2 and V is TRBV4-3; D gene uncertain. The CDR3 totals 13 residues. Germline V lookup: CDR1 LGHNA, CDR2 YSLEER. Trimming shortened V by 3 bases and J by 4 bases, and 9 bases separated the two germline ends. CDR3 nucleotide sequence: TGCGCCAGCAGCCACTATTCGGGCTATGGCTACACCTTC. The encoded protein is CASSHYSGYGYTF.

The chain employs TRBV7-9 and TRBJ2-7; 8 bases map to TRBD2. The germline gives CDR1 SEHNR, CDR2 FQNEAQ (reference sequence). This CDR3 spans 14 amino acids. V shed 1 base, J shed 4 bases, and the junction held 3 bases outside the gene matches. The CDR3 DNA reads TGTGCCAGCAGCTTAGGGCTAGCGGGTTACGAGCAGTACTTC. Its protein product is CASSLGLAGYEQYF.

The rearrangement joins TRBV2 to TRBJ2-7; D might be TRBD1 (6 bases). Trimming took 7 bases from V and 1 from J, leaving 11 bases between them. Per germline, CDR1 SNHLY and CDR2 FYNNEI. The CDR3 extends over 13 amino acids. For the CDR3, the DNA is TGTGCCAGCACCGGGACACTTTCCTACGAGCAGTACTTC. As protein: CASTGTLSYEQYF. Drawing the rest from reference TRBV2 and TRBJ2-7, the complete variable domain is EPEVTQTPSHQVTQMGQEVILRCVPISNHLYFYWYRQILGQKVEFLVSFYNNEISEKSEIFDDQFSVERPDGSNFTLKIRSTKLEDSAMYFCASTGTLSYEQYFGPGTRLTVT.

This clone turned up a few times. The CDR3, as DNA: TGTGCCAGCCACAGTGGGCGCGGAGCTTTCTTT. The encoded protein is CASHSGRGAFF. This rearrangement joins TRBV6-1 to TRBJ1-1, with no clear D. Trimming pared 8 bases from V and 10 bases from J, leaving 14 bases between. Germline loops: CDR1 MNHNS, CDR2 SASEGT. The CDR3 is made up of 11 amino acids.

The DNA of the CDR3 is TGTGCCAGCAGTCGGCCGGCGGGAAGCGGGGAGCTGTTTTTT. This sequence encodes CASSRPAGSGELFF. The J gene is TRBJ2-2, the V gene TRBV28; D perhaps matches TRBD2 (6 bases). Trimming pared 5 bases from V and 7 bases from J, leaving 14 bases between. Germline values: CDR1 MDHEN, CDR2 SYDVKM. The CDR3 length is 14 residues.

The V call is TRBV7-8, the J call TRBJ2-1; D might be TRBD2 (6 bases). The CDR3 spans 14 residues. Trimming shortened V by 5 bases and J by 0 bases, and 8 bases separated the two germline ends. CDR1 SGHVS and CDR2 FQNEAQ come from the germline V gene. CDR3 bases: TGTGCCAGCAGCCGGGGGAGCTCCTACAATGAGCAGTTCTTC. Its protein product is CASSRGSSYNEQFF. The whole variable domain, remainder taken from reference TRBV7-8 and TRBJ2-1, is GAGVSQSPRYKVAKRGQDVALRCDPISGHVSLFWYQQALGQGPEFLTYFQNEAQLDKSGLPSDRFFAERPEGSVSTLKIQRTQQEDSAVYLCASSRGSSYNEQFFGPGTRLTVL.

V gene TRBV2 combines with J gene TRBJ2-1, with D tentatively TRBD2 (6 bases). V shed 6 bases and J shed 2 bases, with 14 bases lying between them. CDR1 SNHLY and CDR2 FYNNEI come from the germline V gene. The CDR3 spans 15 residues. Here the CDR3 reads CASRAGLAPYNEQFF. In DNA, the CDR3 is TGTGCCAGCAGGGCGGGGCTAGCGCCCTACAATGAGCAGTTCTTC. The full variable domain, its missing parts supplied by reference TRBV2 and TRBJ2-1, is EPEVTQTPSHQVTQMGQEVILRCVPISNHLYFYWYRQILGQKVEFLVSFYNNEISEKSEIFDDQFSVERPDGSNFTLKIRSTKLEDSAMYFCASRAGLAPYNEQFFGPGTRLTVL.

V usage is TRBV6-5 and J usage is TRBJ2-3, with 8 nucleotides matching TRBD1. Trimming at V came to 4 bases and at J to 1 base, leaving 7 bases not matched to a gene. The CDR3 loop spans 16 amino acids. CDR1 MNHEY and CDR2 SVGAGI come from the germline V gene. This chain's CDR3 is CASSSTGVFGTDTQYF. The CDR3 nucleotides are TGTGCCAGCAGTTCGACAGGGGTTTTTGGCACAGATACGCAGTATTTT.

The V and J genes are TRBV9 and TRBJ1-2; D is unclear. Per germline, CDR1 SGDLS and CDR2 YYNGEE. Deletions cut 0 bases from V and 8 bases from J, with 11 bases between. This CDR3 spans 13 amino acids. The CDR3 spells CASSVAGFEGYTF. The CDR3, as DNA: TGTGCCAGCAGCGTAGCGGGGTTCGAAGGCTACACCTTC.

This sequence joins TRBV27 and TRBJ2-1, with TRBD2 matching over 10 bases. Unmatched junction bases numbered 5, after V lost 2 bases and J lost 4 bases. The CDR3 covers 16 residues. Germline CDR1 and CDR2: MNHEY and SMNVEV (reference sequence). Written as DNA, the CDR3 is TGTGCCAGCAGTTTAATAGCGGGAGGATTGTACAATGAGCAGTTCTTC. This encodes CASSLIAGGLYNEQFF.

The CDR3 loop is CASSATSGIWGDTQYF. For the CDR3, the DNA is TGTGCCAGCAGCGCGACTAGCGGGATTTGGGGAGATACGCAGTATTTT. The chain employs TRBV9 and TRBJ2-3; 11 bases map to TRBD2. The CDR3 length is 16 residues. Germline V gene sequence: CDR1 SGDLS, CDR2 YYNGEE. J lost 5 bases, V lost 3 bases, and 8 bases had no gene match.

On this clone: Other DNA sequences within the sample encode an identical CDR3. The chain couples TRBV2 to TRBJ1-2; D remains unclear. The V and J ends lost 1 base and 3 bases respectively, with 12 bases between them. Germline lookup yields CDR1 SNHLY and CDR2 FYNNEI. The CDR3 is 15 residues long. In nucleotides, the CDR3 is TGTGCCAGCAGTGAAGGCCATTGGGCTGACTATGGCTACACCTTC. Its translation is CASSEGHWADYGYTF.